This entry features one T cell receptor beta chain sequence. Its target is not known. This specimen comes from a study of untreated major depressive disorder. V dropped 1 base and J dropped 6 bases, with 12 bases sitting between them. Germline loops: CDR1 SGHVS, CDR2 FQNEAQ. The CDR3 covers 14 residues. TCRdb keeps only in-frame clones here, not all; method: immunoSEQ multiplex PCR. The profile shows about 25,000 clones, about 90% of them singletons. Findings and caveats of the study: Sequencing showed nonsignificant TRBV25-01 and TRBV02-01 differences matching flow cytometry. CD4+ T cells from depressed patients used TRBV05-01 (Vbeta 5.1) more often than controls.

Patients had moderate to severe depression. Roughly 28 ml of peripheral blood was collected per donor. This TCR was sampled from a woman in her thirties with major depressive disorder. V gene TRBV7-8 combines with J gene TRBJ1-2; D uncertain. Sequencing input: CD4+ T cells from PBMCs. This CDR3 reads CASSLGEGMNGYTF. The CDR3 DNA follows: TGTGCCAGCAGCTTAGGGGAGGGAATGAATGGCTACACCTTC.